A few counts support the clone carrying this T cell receptor beta chain. Its antigen is unknown. Clones were read by immunoSEQ multiplex PCR, and TCRdb kept only the in-frame ones, dropping some. The sample holds some 15,000 clones, approximately 62% seen once. The data were obtained in a study of graft-versus-host responses after intestinal transplantation. Graft material was processed, releasing intraepithelial and lamina propria lymphocytes. Study findings and constraints: Peak GvH clone levels in circulation were associated with early post-transplant HvG declines.

The CDR3 is 13 amino acids. V lost 3 bases to trimming and J lost 7 bases; unmatched junction nucleotides: 6. Germline CDR1 and CDR2: SGHNT and YYREEE (reference sequence). The V gene is TRBV5-4, the J gene TRBJ1-1; 7 bases map to TRBD1. Sequences were derived from ileum tissue, sampled 524 days after transplant. The source is a human patient who received an intestinal transplant, so some T cells may come from the graft donor. As DNA, the CDR3 is TGTGCCAGCAGCTCAACCCGGGACAGTGAAGCTTTCTTT. Its protein is CASSSTRDSEAFF.